This TCR beta chain was retrieved from a study of CD8 T cells in ankylosing spondylitis. Findings and caveats of the study: Some motif variants were previously reported in reactive arthritis synovial fluid and blood. The authors reported significant enrichment of disease-linked clones in matched ankylosing spondylitis synovial fluid. Within ankylosing spondylitis blood, a TCR beta motif made up of several highly homologous variants appeared to be characteristic. Relatively scarce in peripheral blood, disease-linked clones were CD8+.

Quantitative 5'-RACE was performed with molecular barcodes, and it yielded the TCR beta libraries. A single record per CDR3 protein comes from TCRdb applying MiXCR to the 5' RACE reads. The data show about 540,000 distinct CDR3 sequences, roughly an eighth seen once. Turning to this clonotype: Its specificity is unknown.

The sequence was collected from a male donor with ankylosing spondylitis. Sequenced material: blood, either unsorted or a sorted T cell fraction (not recorded which).

For the CDR3, the DNA is TGTGCCATCAGTGCTGCGCCTGGAACAGGACGGCGGATAGATACGCAGTATTTT. It translates to CAISAAPGTGRRIDTQYF. The chain is built from TRBV10-3 and TRBJ2-3, with a tentative D call TRBD1 (5 bases). Between the trimmed V and J ends, which lost 4 bases and 5 bases, there was a span of 25 bases. CDR1 and CDR2 from the germline V gene are ENHRY and SYGVKD. The CDR3 runs to 18 residues.